These 20 T cell receptor beta chains originate from one sample sequenced in a study of response to subunit inactivated influenza vaccine. TCRdb itself ran the RT-PCR reads through MiXCR, one entry per CDR3 protein. The data contain around 530,000 distinct CDR3 sequences, approximately 12% of them seen just once; the ten biggest clones take up 10%. The source material was PBMCs from blood, sampled on the day of vaccination. All receptors derive from a man aged 50-59 years who received an inactivated influenza vaccine.

The chain employs TRBV29-1 and TRBJ1-2; D uncertain. The V gene lost 3 bases and the J gene lost 5 bases, with 13 bases spanning the gap. This CDR3 region has 13 residues. Germline V gives CDR1 SQVTM, CDR2 ANQGSEA. CDR3 in DNA: TGCAGCGTTGAGTCTGGACTGACTTATGGCTACACCTTC. Its translation is CSVESGLTYGYTF. Using reference TRBV29-1 and TRBJ1-2 for the parts outside the CDR3, the full variable domain is SAVISQKPSRDICQRGTSLTIQCQVDSQVTMMFWYRQQPGQSLTLIATANQGSEATYESGFVIDKFPISRPNLTFSTLTVSNMSPEDSSIYLCSVESGLTYGYTFGSGTRLTVV.

The sample holds one count of this clonotype. The rearrangement uses TRBV9 and TRBJ2-7; D is perhaps TRBD2 (5 bases). Trimming took off 0 bases at V and 7 bases at J, with 11 bases between the two ends. The V gene's germline CDR1 is SGDLS and CDR2 YYNGEE. This CDR3 is built from 13 residues. Written as DNA, the CDR3 is TGTGCCAGCAGCGTAGCTCCAGCGGAGGAGCAGTACTTC. Protein product: CASSVAPAEEQYF.

There are many counts of this clonotype. V and J are TRBV25-1 and TRBJ2-5, with D unclear. Per germline, CDR1 MGHDK and CDR2 SYGVNS. The CDR3 loop spans 14 amino acids. The V end lost 3 bases, the J end lost 0 bases, and 8 bases lay between the germline ends. The CDR3 loop is CASSDVVYQETQYF. The CDR3, as DNA: TGTGCCAGCAGTGATGTCGTGTACCAAGAGACCCAGTACTTC.

The chain couples TRBV5-5 to TRBJ2-7; perhaps D is TRBD1 or TRBD2 (6 bases each). Germline V CDR1 and CDR2: SGHKS, YYEKEE (reference sequence). The germline V and J ends were trimmed by 0 bases and 4 bases, with 14 bases remaining between them. The CDR3 extends over 15 amino acids. The CDR3 bases are TGTGCCAGCAGCTTGGACGGTCAGGGGAGGTACGAGCAGTACTTC. Translation gives CASSLDGQGRYEQYF.

This clonotype was recorded at least ten times. The V gene is TRBV7-2, the J gene TRBJ2-1; D is perhaps TRBD2 (5 bases). The CDR3 has 13 amino acids. Trimming shortened V by 5 bases and J by 7 bases, and 12 bases separated the two germline ends. Germline assignment: CDR1 SGHTA and CDR2 FQGNSA. In DNA form, the CDR3 reads TGTGCCAGCAGCCCCGGACTGAAAAATGAGCAGTTCTTC. Its protein product is CASSPGLKNEQFF.

This clonotype appeared a few times. The rearrangement links TRBV27 to TRBJ2-2; no clear D. This CDR3 is 13 amino acids long. Trimming shortened V by 7 bases and J by 0 bases, and 6 bases separated the two germline ends. The germline V gene encodes CDR1 MNHEY and CDR2 SMNVEV (reference sequence). The CDR3 DNA follows: TGTGCCAGCACGTTTACGAACACCGGGGAGCTGTTTTTT. This codes for CASTFTNTGELFF.

The chain is built from TRBV12-3 or TRBV12-4 and TRBJ2-5, with D hard to call. Deletions cut 6 bases from V and 2 bases from J, with 13 bases between. This CDR3 contains 14 residues. The CDR3 nucleotides read TGTGCCAGCAGCCTTGATGGTCGACAAGAGACCCAGTACTTC. Protein product: CASSLDGRQETQYF.

This clonotype occurred a few times. CDR3 in amino acids: CASSLWDSHNSPLHF. For the CDR3, the DNA is TGTGCCAGCAGTTTATGGGACAGCCATAATTCACCCCTCCACTTT. V usage is TRBV27 and J usage is TRBJ1-6; 7 bases line up with TRBD1. Losses at the gene ends were 1 base for V and 5 bases for J; bases not matched to a gene: 2. Germline V gene lookup returns CDR1 MNHEY and CDR2 SMNVEV (reference sequence). The CDR3 is made up of 15 amino acids.

This clonotype turned up a few times. V usage is TRBV5-1 and J usage is TRBJ2-5; D may be TRBD1 (5 bases). The length of the CDR3 is 15 residues. Between the trimmed V and J ends, which lost 3 bases and 2 bases, there was a span of 14 bases. In germline, CDR1 is SGHRS, CDR2 YFSETQ. CDR3 in DNA: TGCGCCAGCAGCTCCCTAGGGGCAGAGCAAGAGACCCAGTACTTC. This codes for CASSSLGAEQETQYF.

This clonotype showed up just a few times. The V and J genes are TRBV24-1 and TRBJ2-1, with TRBD2 identical over 8 bases. J gave up 3 bases and V 3 bases, and 9 bases lay outside the gene matches. Germline values: CDR1 KGHDR, CDR2 SFDVKD. This CDR3 comprises 17 residues. DNA for the CDR3: TGTGCCACCAGTGATGCAGGACTAGCAGGCAACTACAATGAGCAGTTCTTC. Its translation is CATSDAGLAGNYNEQFF.

The chain recombines TRBV20-1 with TRBJ2-3; D perhaps matches TRBD2 (5 bases). Germline V gene sequence: CDR1 DFQATT, CDR2 SNEGSKA (reference sequence). The CDR3 spans 13 residues. V lost 6 bases and J 0 bases, leaving 10 bases between the germline ends. The CDR3 reads CSAQAESTDTQYF. For the CDR3, the DNA is TGCAGTGCACAAGCGGAGAGCACAGATACGCAGTATTTT.

The chain recombines TRBV25-1 with TRBJ1-2, with 8 positions matching TRBD1. Per germline, CDR1 MGHDK and CDR2 SYGVNS. The junction had 8 bases not matched to a gene; V was cut back by 2 bases and J by 6 bases. The CDR3 covers 15 residues. The CDR3 reads CASSETGGPLNGYTF. DNA for the CDR3: TGTGCCAGCAGTGAAACAGGGGGTCCTTTGAATGGCTACACCTTC.

This clonotype was seen a few times. The chain employs TRBV10-3 and TRBJ2-4; maybe TRBD2 (7 bases). CDR3 length: 14 amino acids. V lost 0 bases, J lost 8 bases, and 11 bases lay in between. The V gene's germline CDR1 is ENHRY and CDR2 SYGVKD. The CDR3 region has the DNA TGTGCCATCAGTGAGTCAGGGGGGGCGGACATTCAGTACTTC. It yields the protein CAISESGGADIQYF.

The chain employs TRBV6-2 or TRBV6-3 and TRBJ2-3; D remains ambiguous. With 2 bases removed from V and 0 bases from J, the gap between germline ends came to 12 bases. CDR1 is MNHEY, CDR2 SVGEGT, per germline. The CDR3 is made up of 16 amino acids. CDR3 sequence reads: CASSYGVGASTDTQYF. CDR3 DNA: TGTGCCAGCAGTTACGGAGTTGGCGCTAGCACAGATACGCAGTATTTT.

This clonotype showed up just a few times. The V gene is TRBV7-8, the J gene TRBJ2-1, with no clear D. This CDR3 has 14 residues. V shed 0 bases and J shed 6 bases, with 9 bases lying between them. CDR1 is SGHVS, CDR2 FQNEAQ, per germline. The CDR3 nucleotides are TGTGCCAGCAGCTTAGCGTCCGGAGCCAATGAGCAGTTCTTC. Amino acid sequence: CASSLASGANEQFF.

This clonotype came up once. The genes are TRBV5-6 and TRBJ2-1; no clear D gene. This CDR3 contains 15 residues. CDR1 is SGHDT, CDR2 YYEEEE, per germline. Deletions cut 0 bases from V and 6 bases from J, with 13 bases between. CDR3 sequence: CASSLARLETNEQFF. The CDR3 DNA sequence: TGTGCCAGCAGCTTGGCACGTTTAGAGACCAATGAGCAGTTCTTC.

This sequence joins TRBV2 and TRBJ1-3, with D unresolved. This CDR3 is built from 12 residues. Germline CDR1 and CDR2: SNHLY and FYNNEI. V shed 1 base and J shed 9 bases, with 7 bases lying between them. CDR3 amino acids: CASSEGEFTIYF. The CDR3 region has the DNA TGTGCCAGCAGTGAAGGGGAATTCACCATATATTTT.

This clonotype was seen a few times. The chain has TRBV3-1 and TRBJ2-1; TRBD1 is a possible D gene (6 bases). CDR1 and CDR2 (germline): LGHDT, YNNKEL (reference sequence). Deletions cut 0 bases from V and 7 bases from J, with 16 bases between. The CDR3 spans 16 residues. The CDR3 region is CASSQDRQGRFNEQFF. The CDR3, as DNA: TGTGCCAGCAGCCAAGATCGGCAGGGGCGCTTTAATGAGCAGTTCTTC.

The chain has TRBV12-3 or TRBV12-4 and TRBJ1-6; maybe TRBD1 (5 bases). CDR3 length equals 14 residues. The V end lost 10 bases, the J end lost 7 bases, and 17 bases lay between the germline ends. CDR3 in DNA: TGTGCCACCTCGTGGGGCAGGAAGAATTCACCCCTCCACTTT. Translating it yields CATSWGRKNSPLHF.

The chain is built from TRBV12-3 or TRBV12-4 and TRBJ1-4, with D uncertain. With 1 base removed from V and 8 bases from J, the gap between germline ends came to 11 bases. The CDR3 loop spans 14 amino acids. The CDR3 DNA sequence: TGTGCCAGCAGTTTAGGTGGAGGTTTGGAAAAACTGTTTTTT. Translating gives CASSLGGGLEKLFF.